This T cell receptor beta chain emerged from a study of OX40 agonist ivuxolimab in advanced cancers. Overall study: Having had anti-PD-1, anti-PD-L1 or anti-CTLA-4 therapy before was allowed, and roughly 40% had some. There were three patients with partial responses, one having hepatocellular carcinoma and two cutaneous melanoma. Overall study results and limits: On average, CD8+ T cells showed a greater number of expanded clones than CD4+.

As for this clone: What it binds is not known.

Libraries were prepared by immunoSEQ multiplex PCR; TCRdb keeps only in-frame clonotypes and omits some of them. The table records about 66,000 clones, over 80% of them present only once. There are 13 residues in the CDR3. The germline gives CDR1 SGHTA, CDR2 FQGNSA. V was trimmed by 5 bases and J by 12 bases, leaving 17 bases between them. The clonotype originates from an adult with an advanced solid tumor such as melanoma, head and neck, liver or kidney cancer. The chain uses TRBV7-2 and TRBJ2-1, with D possibly matching TRBD2 (5 bases). The sequencing here drew on CD4+ or CD8+ T cells sorted from blood, taken in a trial of the OX40 agonist ivuxolimab. The CDR3, as DNA: TGTGCCAGCAGCCTCCCAACCATGAGGGTGCAGTTCTTC. Translation gives CASSLPTMRVQFF.